The clone carrying this T cell receptor beta chain was picked up one time. This specimen belongs to a study of blood T cell repertoires in COVID-19. Study in general: The United States, Italy and Spain were the sources of the acute and convalescent COVID-19 samples. PBMCs, B-cell-depleted T cells, or T cells provided the cDNA or gDNA that made up the material.

The germline CDR1 and CDR2 sequences are MNHEY and SVGAGI. This CDR3 has 15 residues. V gave up 2 bases and J gave up 6 bases; unmatched junction bases: 1. Original processing methods: Using reference gene primer amplification, nucleated cell counts were estimated. Here immunoSEQ multiplex PCR was the method, and the copy in TCRdb shows in-frame clones only, minus some. V, J and clone size derive from that table, while D and trimming were established from the DNA sequence. The sample consists of fewer than 150,000 clones, about nine tenths of them appearing once. Sequencing was carried out using peripheral blood. The clonotype comes from a man between 50 and 59 years old with active or convalescent COVID-19. The chain joins TRBV6-5 to TRBJ1-6; 10 bases map to TRBD1. CDR3 coding DNA: TGTGCCAGCAGTTACGGGGACAGGGGTAATTCACCCCTCCACTTT. Its translation is CASSYGDRGNSPLHF.